One sample yielded the 5 T cell receptor beta chains listed below, sequenced in a study of blood T cells in healthy people across ages. Combining a sample-barcoded 5' primer with a J-beta primer mix, a second PCR ran for roughly 7 to 12 cycles. From the 5' RACE reads, TCRdb called clonotypes with MiXCR, one entry per CDR3 protein. The table shows roughly 900,000 distinct CDR3 sequences, with around 30% occurring only once. The specimen sequenced was blood. These TCRs come from a woman of 80 years or more in good health.

This rearrangement joins TRBV7-2 to TRBJ1-1, with D possibly TRBD1 on 5 matching bases. From germline, CDR1 is SGHTA and CDR2 FQGNSA. This CDR3 has 15 amino acids. V dropped 5 bases and J dropped 4 bases, with 17 bases sitting between them. In DNA form, the CDR3 reads TGTGCCAGCAGCCCCGGGGGGGGAAGGGCCACTGAAGCTTTCTTT. It translates to CASSPGGGRATEAFF.

This clonotype occurred many times. The V and J genes are TRBV12-3 or TRBV12-4 and TRBJ2-3; no definite D call. CDR3 size: 15 residues. The V end lost 1 base, the J end lost 3 bases, and 11 bases lay between the germline ends. The DNA for the CDR3 is TGTGCCAGCAGTTTAGACCCTCATGGGACAGATACGCAGTATTTT. This codes for CASSLDPHGTDTQYF.

This clonotype has ten or more counts. V gene TRBV29-1 combines with J gene TRBJ2-7; a possible D gene is TRBD2 (7 bases). There are 14 residues in the CDR3. Between the trimmed V and J ends, which lost 3 bases and 1 base, there was a span of 13 bases. Germline values: CDR1 SQVTM, CDR2 ANQGSEA. CDR3 nucleotide sequence: TGCAGCGTTGAGAGTAGGGGGGGATCCTACGAGCAGTACTTC. It yields the protein CSVESRGGSYEQYF.

V usage is TRBV18 and J usage is TRBJ2-4; 16 nucleotides match TRBD2. Gene TRBJ2-7 matches the end of the DNA better, so the J call may be wrong. The CDR3 sequence is 16 residues long. Germline CDR1 reads KGHSH; CDR2 reads LQKENI. Here the CDR3 reads CASSPQGLAGGYEQYF. The CDR3 nucleotides are TGTGCCAGCTCACCACAGGGACTAGCGGGGGGGTACGAGCAGTACTTC.

The chain uses TRBV18 and TRBJ2-6, with D unresolved. This CDR3 has 17 amino acids. V dropped 5 bases and J dropped 5 bases, with 19 bases sitting between them. CDR1 is KGHSH and CDR2 is LQKENI in the germline V gene. In DNA, the CDR3 is TGTGCCAGCTCAGCATTCACGCCCGGACGTCGGGCCAACGTCCTGACTTTC. Translated: CASSAFTPGRRANVLTF. The full variable domain, its missing parts supplied by reference TRBV18 and TRBJ2-6, is NAGVMQNPRHLVRRRGQEARLRCSPMKGHSHVYWYRQLPEEGLKFMVYLQKENIIDESGMPKERFSAEFPKEGPSILRIQQVVRGDSAAYFCASSAFTPGRRANVLTFGAGSRLTVL.